This entry concerns a single T cell receptor (beta chain). Germline V CDR1 and CDR2: SGHDT, YYEEEE. The CDR3 sequence is 15 residues long. V gave up 0 bases and J gave up 1 base, with 8 bases separating them. Profiling relied on immunoSEQ multiplex PCR, and the TCRdb table lists in-frame clones only, not all of them. Of tens of thousands of clones in the sample, around 81% are singletons; the top ten hold roughly 9.3%. This sample stems from a study of blood T cell repertoires in COVID-19. The sample comprised peripheral blood. This chain links TRBV5-6 with TRBJ1-5; the D gene is possibly TRBD1 (5 bases). The sequence was collected from a man of 80 years or more with COVID-19, enrolled during active disease. Here the CDR3 reads CASSLGGWSNQPQHF. For the CDR3, the DNA is TGTGCCAGCAGCTTGGGGGGCTGGAGCAATCAGCCCCAGCATTTT.